This is a list of T cell receptor beta chains from one sample in a study of blood T cell repertoires in COVID-19. Clones were read by immunoSEQ multiplex PCR, and TCRdb kept only the in-frame ones, dropping some. The table has under 400,000 clones, around 87% seen once; the top ten hold roughly a tenth. Material: peripheral blood. These receptors were obtained from a woman in her thirties with COVID-19, enrolled during active disease. The conserved cysteine and the conserved F or W are not part of the CDR3 here. Fields, in order: J gene, V gene, CDR3 protein.

J gene: TRBJ2-1
V gene: TRBV3-1/TRBV3-2
CDR3 protein: ASSLAGGGNEQF

J gene: TRBJ2-7
V gene: TRBV27
CDR3 protein: ASSLNTGSYEQY

J gene: TRBJ1-1
V gene: TRBV30
CDR3 protein: AWSTSGNTEAF

J gene: TRBJ2-4
V gene: TRBV9
CDR3 protein: ASSPGATKNIQY

J gene: TRBJ1-2
V gene: TRBV2
CDR3 protein: ASSDSGRDYGYT

J gene: TRBJ1-1
V gene: TRBV2
CDR3 protein: ASSRHLTEAF

J gene: TRBJ2-7
V gene: TRBV10-3
CDR3 protein: AISDGDRDYEQY

J gene: TRBJ2-1
V gene: TRBV9
CDR3 protein: ASSSPTRTFTSDEQF

J gene: TRBJ2-3
V gene: TRBV9
CDR3 protein: ASSVGPRGRDTQY

J gene: TRBJ2-7
V gene: TRBV28
CDR3 protein: ASRDTGASYEQY

J gene: TRBJ1-4
V gene: TRBV19
CDR3 protein: ASSIGTGAEKLF

J gene: TRBJ1-1
V gene: TRBV2
CDR3 protein: ASSTSRSVGNTEAF